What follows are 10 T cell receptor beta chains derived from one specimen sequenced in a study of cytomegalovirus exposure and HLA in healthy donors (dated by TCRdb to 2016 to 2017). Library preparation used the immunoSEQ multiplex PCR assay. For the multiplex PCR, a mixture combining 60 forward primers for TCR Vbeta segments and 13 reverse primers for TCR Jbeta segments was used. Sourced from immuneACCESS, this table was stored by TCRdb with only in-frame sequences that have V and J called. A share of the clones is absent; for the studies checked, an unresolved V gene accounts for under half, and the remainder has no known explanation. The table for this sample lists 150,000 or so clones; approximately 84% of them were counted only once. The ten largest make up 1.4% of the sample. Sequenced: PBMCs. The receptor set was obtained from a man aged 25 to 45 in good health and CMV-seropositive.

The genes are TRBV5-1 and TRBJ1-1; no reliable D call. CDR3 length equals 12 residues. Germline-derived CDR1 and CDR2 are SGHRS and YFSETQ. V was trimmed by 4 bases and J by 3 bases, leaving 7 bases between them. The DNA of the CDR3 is TGCGCCAGCAGCAACACACACACTGAAGCTTTCTTT. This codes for CASSNTHTEAFF.

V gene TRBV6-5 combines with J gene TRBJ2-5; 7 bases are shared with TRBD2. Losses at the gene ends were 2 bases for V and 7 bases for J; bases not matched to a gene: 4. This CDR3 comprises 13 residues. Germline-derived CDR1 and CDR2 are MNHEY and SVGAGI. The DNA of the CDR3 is TGTGCCAGCAGTTACAGTGGGGGGGGGACCCAGTACTTC. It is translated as CASSYSGGGTQYF.

The DNA for the CDR3 is TGTGCCAGTCAATATGGGCAGACCTACGAGCAGTACTTC. This codes for CASQYGQTYEQYF. The gene calls are TRBV28 and TRBJ2-5; D remains unclear. Judging by the DNA end, TRBJ2-7 fits better; the J call may be wrong. The CDR3 runs 13 residues. Germline CDR1 reads MDHEN; CDR2 reads SYDVKM.

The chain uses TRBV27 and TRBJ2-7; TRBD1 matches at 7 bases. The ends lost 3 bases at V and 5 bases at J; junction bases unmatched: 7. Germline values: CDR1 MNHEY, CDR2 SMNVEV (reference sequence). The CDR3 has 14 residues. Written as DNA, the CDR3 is TGTGCCAGCAGTTTCAGCAGGGGGAGCGACGAGCAGTACTTC. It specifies CASSFSRGSDEQYF.

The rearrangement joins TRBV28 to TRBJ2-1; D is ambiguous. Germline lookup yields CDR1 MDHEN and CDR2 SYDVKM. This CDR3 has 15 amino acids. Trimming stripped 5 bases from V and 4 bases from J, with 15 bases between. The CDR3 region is CASSPSTRRYNEQFF. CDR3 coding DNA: TGTGCCAGCAGTCCCTCGACAAGAAGATACAATGAGCAGTTCTTC.

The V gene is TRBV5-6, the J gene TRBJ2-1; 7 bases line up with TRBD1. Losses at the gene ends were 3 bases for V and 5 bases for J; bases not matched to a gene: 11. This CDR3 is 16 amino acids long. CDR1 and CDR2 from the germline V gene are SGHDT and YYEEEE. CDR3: CASSSTYDQGDNEQFF. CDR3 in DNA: TGTGCCAGCAGCTCCACATACGATCAGGGGGACAATGAGCAGTTCTTC.

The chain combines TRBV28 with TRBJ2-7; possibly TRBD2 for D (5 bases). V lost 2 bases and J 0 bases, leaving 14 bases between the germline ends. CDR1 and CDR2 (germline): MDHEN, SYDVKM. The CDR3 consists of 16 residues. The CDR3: CASSLGGGLSSYEQYF. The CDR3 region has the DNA TGTGCCAGCAGTTTAGGAGGCGGATTAAGCTCCTACGAGCAGTACTTC. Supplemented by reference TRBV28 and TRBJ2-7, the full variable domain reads DVKVTQSSRYLVKRTGEKVFLECVQDMDHENMFWYRQDPGLGLRLIYFSYDVKMKEKGDIPEGYSVSREKKERFSLILESASTNQTSMYLCASSLGGGLSSYEQYFGPGTRLTVT.

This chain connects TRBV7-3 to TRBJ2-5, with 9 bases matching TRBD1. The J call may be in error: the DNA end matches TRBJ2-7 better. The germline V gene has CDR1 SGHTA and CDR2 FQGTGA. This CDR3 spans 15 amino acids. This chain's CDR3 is CASSAGTGPSYEQYF. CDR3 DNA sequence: TGTGCCAGCAGCGCGGGGACAGGGCCTTCCTACGAGCAGTACTTC.

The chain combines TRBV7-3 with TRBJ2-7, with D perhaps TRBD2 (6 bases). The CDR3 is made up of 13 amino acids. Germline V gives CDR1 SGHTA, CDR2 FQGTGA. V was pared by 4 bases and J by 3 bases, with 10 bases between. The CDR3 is CASSSAEGYEQYF. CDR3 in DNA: TGTGCCAGCAGCTCGGCGGAGGGCTACGAGCAGTACTTC.

The chain's CDR3 is CASSPLPGRAAGELFF. The CDR3 DNA reads as TGTGCCAGTAGCCCACTCCCCGGGCGGGCAGCCGGGGAGCTGTTTTTT. The chain carries TRBV19 and TRBJ2-2, with a tentative D call TRBD2 (5 bases). The CDR3 loop spans 16 amino acids. Germline CDR1 and CDR2: LNHDA and SQIVND (reference sequence). Between the trimmed V and J ends, which lost 6 bases and 6 bases, there was a span of 20 bases.